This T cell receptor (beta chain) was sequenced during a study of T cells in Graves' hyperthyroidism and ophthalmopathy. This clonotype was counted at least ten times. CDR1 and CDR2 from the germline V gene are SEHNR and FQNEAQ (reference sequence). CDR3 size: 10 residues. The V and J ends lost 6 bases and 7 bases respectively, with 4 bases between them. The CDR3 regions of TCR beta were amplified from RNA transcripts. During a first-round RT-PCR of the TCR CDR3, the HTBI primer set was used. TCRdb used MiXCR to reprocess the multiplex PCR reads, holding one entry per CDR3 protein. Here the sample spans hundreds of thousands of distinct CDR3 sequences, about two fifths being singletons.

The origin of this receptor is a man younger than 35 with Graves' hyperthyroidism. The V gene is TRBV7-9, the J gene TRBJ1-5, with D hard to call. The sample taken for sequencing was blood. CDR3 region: CASSEQPQHF. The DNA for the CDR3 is TGTGCCAGCAGTGAACAGCCCCAGCATTTT.